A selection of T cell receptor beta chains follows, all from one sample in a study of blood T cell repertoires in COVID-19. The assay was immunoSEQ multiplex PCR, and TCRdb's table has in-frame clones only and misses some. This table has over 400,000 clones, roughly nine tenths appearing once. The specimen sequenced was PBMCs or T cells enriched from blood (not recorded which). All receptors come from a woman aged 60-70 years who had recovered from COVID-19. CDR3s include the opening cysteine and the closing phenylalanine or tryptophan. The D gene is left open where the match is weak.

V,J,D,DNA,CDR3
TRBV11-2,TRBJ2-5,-,TGTGCCAGCAGCCATAGGGGCAGGGGCCAAGAGACCCAGTACTTC,CASSHRGRGQETQYF
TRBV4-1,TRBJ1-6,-,TGCGCCAGCAGCCAAGATTTTCGGAATTCACCCCTCCACTTT,CASSQDFRNSPLHF
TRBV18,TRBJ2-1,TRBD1,TGTGCCAGCTCATCCAGGGGGCATGAGCAGTTCTTC,CASSSRGHEQFF
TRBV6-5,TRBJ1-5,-,TGTGCCAGCAGTTACCGGGGAGGGGTCAATCAGCCCCAGCATTTT,CASSYRGGVNQPQHF
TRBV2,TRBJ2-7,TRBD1,TGTGCCAGCTCGGTAGACAGGGGAGAAGACGAGCAGTACTTC,CASSVDRGEDEQYF
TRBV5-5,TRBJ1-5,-,TGTGCCAGCAGCTTGGATGGAGTGGACAATCAGCCCCAGCATTTT,CASSLDGVDNQPQHF
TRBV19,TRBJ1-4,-,TGTGCCAGTAGTACAGGGTTTCCAACTAATGAAAAACTGTTTTTT,CASSTGFPTNEKLFF
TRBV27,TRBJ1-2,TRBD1,TGTGCCAGCAGTAAAGCTCGACAGGGCACCTATGGCTACACCTTC,CASSKARQGTYGYTF
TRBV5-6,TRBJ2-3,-,TGTGCCAGCAGCCTCCTCCCAGATACGCAGTATTTT,CASSLLPDTQYF
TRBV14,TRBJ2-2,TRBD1,TGTGCCAGCAGCCCCGTCTATTCCGGGACAGTCGCCGGGGAGCTGTTTTTT,CASSPVYSGTVAGELFF
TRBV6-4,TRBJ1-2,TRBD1,TGTGCCAGCAGTCCCAGGGGGACAGCCTCTAACTATGGCTACACCTTC,CASSPRGTASNYGYTF
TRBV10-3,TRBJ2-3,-,TGTGCCATCAGTGCTTCAGGGGGCACAGATACGCAGTATTTT,CAISASGGTDTQYF
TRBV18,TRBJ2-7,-,TGTGCCAGCTCACCAAACCCGGTCCTAGCCTACGAGCAGTACTTC,CASSPNPVLAYEQYF
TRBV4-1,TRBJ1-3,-,TGCGCCAGCAGCCAAGGGCCCGCCAGGGTGAGTGGAAACACCATATATTTT,CASSQGPARVSGNTIYF